These T cell receptor beta chains were read from a single sample in a study of cytomegalovirus exposure and HLA in healthy donors. Sequencing used immunoSEQ multiplex PCR; TCRdb keeps in-frame clones, though not all of them. The data hold some 130,000 clones, with approximately 80% observed a single time. Specimen: PBMCs. All receptors derive from a man younger than 40 in good health and CMV-seronegative. Each CDR3 is given with its conserved first and last residue. The D gene is left open where the match is weak. Some rows have no size entry. The others give once, few or many, or a class for an expanded clone.

clone size,J gene,V gene,D gene,CDR3 DNA,CDR3 protein
few,TRBJ1-1,TRBV10-3,TRBD1,TGTGCCATCAGTGACCCGGGACAGATAAATTATGAAGCTTTCTTT,CAISDPGQINYEAFF
NA,TRBJ2-1,TRBV10-3,NA,TGTGCCATCACTGATACAGGGTACTACAATGAGCAGTTCTTC,CAITDTGYYNEQFF
NA,TRBJ2-3,TRBV28,TRBD2,TGTGCCAGCAGTTTAGCGGGAGGGAGTGGCACAGATACGCAGTATTTT,CASSLAGGSGTDTQYF
few,TRBJ1-1,TRBV5-6,TRBD1,TGTGCCAGCAGCTACCGGACAGGGCAAGGCACTGAAGCTTTCTTT,CASSYRTGQGTEAFF
NA,TRBJ1-1,TRBV5-5,NA,TGTGCCAGCAGCTTCACAGGCGTGAACACTGAAGCTTTCTTT,CASSFTGVNTEAFF
NA,TRBJ2-3,TRBV27,TRBD2,TGTGCCAGCATCCCGGGACTAGCGGGAGGACTCACAGATACGCAGTATTTT,CASIPGLAGGLTDTQYF
NA,TRBJ1-2,TRBV28,TRBD1,TGTGCCAGCAGTTTAGGTGGGACAGAACAGTTGATTAACTATGGCTACACCTTC,CASSLGGTEQLINYGYTF
few,TRBJ1-1,TRBV4-1,NA,TGCGCCAGCAGCCAGCAGGGGTTAAGGACTGAAGCTTTCTTT,CASSQQGLRTEAFF
NA,TRBJ2-2,TRBV11-2,NA,TGTGCCAGCCAGCGGGTTAGGAGGATCACCGGGGAGCTGTTTTTT,CASQRVRRITGELFF
NA,TRBJ2-7,TRBV7-9,TRBD2,TGTTCCAGCAGTTCCCGGCGGGGGGGACTCTACGAGCAGTACTTC,CSSSSRRGGLYEQYF
NA,TRBJ2-1,TRBV18,TRBD2,TGTGCCAGCGCCCAGACGGGCGGGAGATCCTCCTACAATGAGCAGTTCTTC,CASAQTGGRSSYNEQFF
NA,TRBJ2-7,TRBV19,NA,TGTGCCAGTAGTATAGAAAGAGGGGGCTCCTACGAGCAGTACTTC,CASSIERGGSYEQYF
NA,TRBJ2-7,TRBV7-2,NA,TGTGCCAGCAGCTTAGGCGGGATTCTCTACGAGCAGTACTTC,CASSLGGILYEQYF
NA,TRBJ2-5,TRBV5-3,NA,TGTGCCAGAAGCCCTGGAATGCTCCCAGGGAAGATAGAGACCCAGTACTTC,CARSPGMLPGKIETQYF
NA,TRBJ2-1,TRBV7-8,NA,TGTGCCAGCAGGCTTTCCAGGGACAAAGACAATGAGCAGTTCTTC,CASRLSRDKDNEQFF
NA,TRBJ2-2,TRBV6-1,NA,TGTGCCAGCAGTCCCAGTTCGGAGACCGGGGAGCTGTTTTTT,CASSPSSETGELFF
few,TRBJ2-7,TRBV6-1,TRBD1,TGTGCCAGCAGTGAAATTCTCCGACAGGGTTCCGAGCAGTACTTC,CASSEILRQGSEQYF
few,TRBJ2-7,TRBV7-2,TRBD1,TGTGCCAGCAGCTTCGACAGGGGTACTATCTACGAGCAGTACTTC,CASSFDRGTIYEQYF
NA,TRBJ2-7,TRBV5-1,NA,TGCGCCAGCAGCTTTTATTCGGAGTACTACGAGCAGTACTTC,CASSFYSEYYEQYF
NA,TRBJ1-5,TRBV7-2,NA,TGTGCCAGCAGTTTGCAGGGCCCTCTGTATAATCAGCCCCAGCATTTT,CASSLQGPLYNQPQHF
NA,TRBJ1-1,TRBV29-1,NA,TGCAGCGTTGGGGGCAGACTGTACACTGAAGCTTTCTTT,CSVGGRLYTEAFF
once,TRBJ2-1,TRBV27,TRBD2,TGTGCCAGCAGTTTTCGCCGTAGCGGGAGCTCCTACAATGAGCAGTTCTTC,CASSFRRSGSSYNEQFF
once,TRBJ1-2,TRBV7-2,NA,TGTGCCAGCAGTTTTTTACAGAGAGCTAACTATGGCTACACCTTC,CASSFLQRANYGYTF
NA,TRBJ2-5,TRBV18,TRBD1,TGTGCCAGCTCACCCGAGTGGCAGGGGGCGAAGACCCAGTACTTC,CASSPEWQGAKTQYF
once,TRBJ2-7,TRBV7-2,NA,TGTGCCAGCAGCCCCCGTGGGACATTAGCCTACGAGCAGTACTTC,CASSPRGTLAYEQYF
NA,TRBJ1-3,TRBV4-1,TRBD1,TGCGCCAGCAGCCTCCCGGGACAGAACCTTGGAAACACCATATATTTT,CASSLPGQNLGNTIYF
NA,TRBJ2-5,TRBV10-2,NA,TGCGCCAGCAGTGAGTCGGTCCGAGGGGAGACCCAGTACTTC,CASSESVRGETQYF
NA,TRBJ2-3,TRBV7-6,NA,TGTGCCAGCAGCTTAGCGCCTGCGAGGTCCGCAGATACGCAGTATTTT,CASSLAPARSADTQYF
NA,TRBJ1-2,TRBV7-9,TRBD1,TGTGCCAGCAGCTTGGTCAGGGGGCGGGTTGGCTACACCTTC,CASSLVRGRVGYTF
NA,TRBJ2-7,TRBV7-8,NA,TGTGCCAGCAGCTTACGACAAGGCCCCTCCTACGAGCAGTACTTC,CASSLRQGPSYEQYF
NA,TRBJ2-3,TRBV7-9,NA,TGTGCCAGCGGCGCAGGAGATACGCAGTATTTT,CASGAGDTQYF
NA,TRBJ2-5,TRBV18,NA,TGTGCCAGCTCACGTAACCAAGAGACCCAGTACTTC,CASSRNQETQYF
NA,TRBJ2-1,TRBV27,TRBD1,TGTGCCAGCAGTTTATTCCCATCCGGGACAGAATACAATGAGCAGTTCTTC,CASSLFPSGTEYNEQFF
NA,TRBJ1-3,TRBV5-1,NA,TGCGCCAGCAGCTTGGCTTTCCCCCCTGGAAACACCATATATTTT,CASSLAFPPGNTIYF
NA,TRBJ2-7,TRBV18,TRBD1,TGTGCCAGCTCACCCCAGCCAGGGACAGCCCCCTACGAGCAGTACTTC,CASSPQPGTAPYEQYF
NA,TRBJ2-1,TRBV5-1,TRBD1,TGCGCCAGCAGACAGGGGGCTTACAATGAGCAGTTCTTC,CASRQGAYNEQFF
NA,TRBJ2-1,TRBV7-2,NA,TGTGCCAGCAGCTTAGAAAACTTGAACAATGAGCAGTTCTTC,CASSLENLNNEQFF
few,TRBJ2-3,TRBV5-6,TRBD2,TGTGCCAGCAGCCCGGGGACTAGCAGGACAGATACGCAGTATTTT,CASSPGTSRTDTQYF
NA,TRBJ1-2,TRBV6-5,NA,TGTGCCAGCAGTTACTCGATTCGGGGGGCGAACTATGGCTACACCTTC,CASSYSIRGANYGYTF
NA,TRBJ2-7,TRBV10-3,TRBD1,TGTGCCACCGGGACAGGGGGCATAGTGTACGAGCAGTACTTC,CATGTGGIVYEQYF
NA,TRBJ2-7,TRBV28,NA,TGTGCCAGCACCAGGGGCTCCTACGAGCAGTACTTC,CASTRGSYEQYF